The clone carrying this TCR beta chain was observed a handful of times. V was cut by 5 bases and J by 3 bases, with 16 bases left in between. This CDR3 contains 15 residues. Germline CDR1 MDHEN, CDR2 SYDVKM. The sample originates from a study of cytomegalovirus exposure and HLA in healthy donors. Profiled with immunoSEQ multiplex PCR; TCRdb holds only in-frame clones, not every one. The table shows some 140,000 clones, with about 86% occurring only once. This chain joins TRBV28 and TRBJ1-2; D not resolved. The TCR originated in a man younger than 30 in good health and CMV-seronegative. Sequencing was performed on PBMCs. The CDR3 spells CASSGSAVGHYGYTF. The CDR3 nucleotides are TGTGCCAGCAGTGGGAGCGCAGTAGGACACTATGGCTACACCTTC.